This TCR beta chain was observed in a study of cytomegalovirus exposure and HLA in healthy donors. Turning to the study itself: Findings of an earlier analysis included roughly 120 million unique TCR beta sequences from roughly 200 million T cells.

Trimming cost V 4 bases and J 2 bases, with 18 bases left between them. Germline-derived CDR1 and CDR2 are SGHRS and YFSETQ. The CDR3 extends over 16 amino acids. Vbeta (60) and Jbeta (13) primers were used in the PCR. Profiling relied on immunoSEQ multiplex PCR, and the TCRdb table lists in-frame clones only, not all of them. In the table there are roughly 110,000 clones, roughly three quarters of which are singletons. Material for sequencing was PBMCs. The gene calls are TRBV5-1 and TRBJ1-1; D may be TRBD1 (6 bases). The clonotype originates from a woman aged 18-29 years in good health and CMV-seropositive. The CDR3 here is CASSPLPGTPNTEAFF. The CDR3 bases are TGCGCCAGCAGCCCGTTACCCGGGACACCCAACACTGAAGCTTTCTTT.